This entry lists 30 T cell receptor beta chains sequenced from one sample in a study of blood T cell repertoires in COVID-19. Libraries were prepared by immunoSEQ multiplex PCR; TCRdb keeps only in-frame clonotypes and omits some of them. Of more than 150,000 clones listed, more than 85% are singletons. The sequencing sample was made of peripheral blood. The receptors shown here come from a man between 65 and 80 years old with active or convalescent COVID-19.

This clone was found once. This sequence joins TRBV6-2 or TRBV6-3 and TRBJ2-2; D unclear. The germline gives CDR1 MNHEY, CDR2 SVGEGT. CDR3 size: 12 residues. V lost 5 bases to trimming and J lost 6 bases, with 7 bases between them. CDR3 protein: CASSQQSGELFF. CDR3 sequence (DNA): TGTGCCAGCAGTCAACAGTCCGGGGAGCTGTTTTTT.

This rearrangement joins TRBV5-1 to TRBJ2-3, with no clear D. The V gene lost 0 bases and the J gene lost 2 bases, with 7 bases spanning the gap. This CDR3 region has 14 residues. Germline-derived CDR1 and CDR2 are SGHRS and YFSETQ. The CDR3 DNA follows: TGCGCCAGCAGCTTGGAACAGAACACAGATACGCAGTATTTT. As protein: CASSLEQNTDTQYF. Combining the CDR3 with reference TRBV5-1 and TRBJ2-3 gives the whole variable domain KAGVTQTPRYLIKTRGQQVTLSCSPISGHRSVSWYQQTPGQGLQFLFEYFSETQRNKGNFPGRFSGRQFSNSRSEMNVSTLELGDSALYLCASSLEQNTDTQYFGPGTRLTVL.

The chain combines TRBV6-5 with TRBJ2-3; possible D gene TRBD1, 5 bases. Trimming took 0 bases from V and 1 from J, leaving 8 bases between them. Looked up from germline, CDR1 is MNHEY and CDR2 is SVGAGI. This CDR3 spans 15 amino acids. The CDR3 DNA follows: TGTGCCAGCAGTTACTCATCAGGGCGCACAGATACGCAGTATTTT. This codes for CASSYSSGRTDTQYF.

J is TRBJ1-1 and V is TRBV6-2 or TRBV6-3; D not resolved. V was trimmed by 2 bases and J by 1 base, leaving 5 bases between them. The CDR3 is 13 amino acids. Germline lookup yields CDR1 MNHEY and CDR2 SVGEGT. CDR3 DNA sequence: TGTGCCAGCAGTTACATATCGAACACTGAAGCTTTCTTT. As protein: CASSYISNTEAFF.

This chain uses TRBV28 with TRBJ1-1; the D gene is possibly TRBD1 (5 bases). The germline gives CDR1 MDHEN, CDR2 SYDVKM. The V and J ends lost 2 bases and 5 bases respectively, with 12 bases between them. The CDR3 spans 14 residues. Here the CDR3 DNA reads TGTGCCAGCAGTTTAGGGGGGATTGGGACTGAAGCTTTCTTT. The encoded protein is CASSLGGIGTEAFF.

This chain uses TRBV27 with TRBJ1-4, with TRBD1 identical over 7 bases. This CDR3 contains 14 residues. Germline V lookup: CDR1 MNHEY, CDR2 SMNVEV (reference sequence). J was trimmed by 7 bases and V by 6 bases; bases with no gene match: 8. The CDR3 here is CASRTGNVGEKLFF. The DNA of the CDR3 is TGTGCCAGCAGGACAGGGAATGTAGGTGAAAAACTGTTTTTT.

The V gene is TRBV28, the J gene TRBJ2-1; tentatively, D is TRBD2 (7 bases). The CDR3 consists of 13 residues. The germline V gene has CDR1 MDHEN and CDR2 SYDVKM. Trimming removed 11 bases from V and 4 bases from J, with 15 bases in between. The CDR3 nucleotides read TGTGCCGGTGGGGGGGCGCCGTACAATGAGCAGTTCTTC. Translating gives CAGGGAPYNEQFF.

The V and J genes are TRBV18 and TRBJ1-5; TRBD1 agrees at 8 bases. Trimming took 3 bases from V and 2 from J; bases not matched to a gene: 9. The CDR3 has 17 amino acids. Germline V gene lookup returns CDR1 KGHSH and CDR2 LQKENI. CDR3 coding DNA: TGTGCCAGCTCACCGGCGGACAGGGTGGAAGGCAATCAGCCCCAGCATTTT. It translates to CASSPADRVEGNQPQHF. Full variable domain (missing parts from reference TRBV18 and TRBJ1-5): NAGVMQNPRHLVRRRGQEARLRCSPMKGHSHVYWYRQLPEEGLKFMVYLQKENIIDESGMPKERFSAEFPKEGPSILRIQQVVRGDSAAYFCASSPADRVEGNQPQHFGDGTRLSIL.

The chain combines TRBV18 with TRBJ2-5; 8 positions agree with TRBD1. This CDR3 has 15 residues. Germline V lookup: CDR1 KGHSH, CDR2 LQKENI. V shed 0 bases, J shed 5 bases, and the junction held 5 bases outside the gene matches. The CDR3 sequence is CASSPPGQGWETQYF. CDR3 sequence (DNA): TGTGCCAGCTCACCACCAGGACAGGGTTGGGAGACCCAGTACTTC.

This chain links TRBV24-1 with TRBJ2-1; D gene unclear. The germline CDR1 and CDR2 sequences are KGHDR and SFDVKD. V gave up 2 bases and J gave up 7 bases, with 5 bases separating them. The CDR3 totals 12 residues. CDR3 DNA sequence: TGTGCCACCAGTGATTACAGAAATGAGCAGTTCTTC. Amino acids: CATSDYRNEQFF.

This chain joins TRBV6-6 and TRBJ1-6, with 8 bases aligning to TRBD1. This CDR3 has 14 residues. V dropped 2 bases and J dropped 9; count of bases not matched to a gene: 3. The germline V gene has CDR1 MNHNY and CDR2 SVGAGI (reference sequence). The CDR3 DNA sequence: TGTGCCAGCAGTTACCAGGGGGCGGCTTCACCCCTCCACTTT. Its protein product is CASSYQGAASPLHF.

The gene calls are TRBV11-2 and TRBJ1-3, with unresolved D. The CDR3 is made up of 16 amino acids. The germline gives CDR1 SGHAT, CDR2 FQNNGV. Trimming removed 3 bases at V and 0 bases at J, with 12 bases between. The CDR3 nucleotides read TGTGCCAGCAGCTTCTTGAGACTCACCTCTGGAAACACCATATATTTT. This encodes CASSFLRLTSGNTIYF. The variable domain in full, completed from reference TRBV11-2 and TRBJ1-3, reads EAGVAQSPRYKIIEKRQSVAFWCNPISGHATLYWYQQILGQGPKLLIQFQNNGVVDDSQLPKDRFSAERLKGVDSTLKIQPAKLEDSAVYLCASSFLRLTSGNTIYFGEGSWLTVV.

This sequence joins TRBV19 and TRBJ2-5, with D possibly matching TRBD2 (5 bases). The CDR3 loop spans 12 amino acids. V gave up 3 bases and J gave up 5 bases, with 7 bases separating them. Germline CDR1 and CDR2: LNHDA and SQIVND (reference sequence). The CDR3 region has the DNA TGTGCCAGTAGTATGGGAGCCGAGACCCAGTACTTC. Translating gives CASSMGAETQYF.

The chain joins TRBV15 to TRBJ1-4; 9 nucleotides line up with TRBD1. This CDR3 is built from 15 residues. Germline assignment: CDR1 LNHNV and CDR2 YYDKDF (reference sequence). With V trimmed by 3 bases and J by 8 bases, 7 bases remained unmatched. The CDR3 DNA sequence: TGTGCCACCAGCAGTGAGGGACAGGGAGAGGAAAAACTGTTTTTT. Translation gives CATSSEGQGEEKLFF.

The chain recombines TRBV10-2 with TRBJ2-4; possible D gene TRBD2, 6 bases. Trimming removed 0 bases from V and 7 bases from J, with 16 bases in between. From germline, CDR1 is WSHSY and CDR2 SAAADI. CDR3 size: 16 residues. The CDR3 here is CASSESTTARGNIQYF. CDR3 nucleotide sequence: TGCGCCAGCAGTGAGTCGACAACGGCCCGGGGGAACATTCAGTACTTC.

V and J are TRBV5-1 and TRBJ2-3; 9 positions agree with TRBD2. CDR3 size: 16 residues. CDR1 and CDR2 from the germline V gene are SGHRS and YFSETQ. Germline trimming cut 0 bases from V and 2 bases from J; bases unmatched to any gene: 4. In DNA form, the CDR3 reads TGCGCCAGCAGCTTGGCCTTAGCGGGGGTCACAGATACGCAGTATTTT. Translating it yields CASSLALAGVTDTQYF.

The chain links TRBV27 to TRBJ2-1; 9 nucleotides line up with TRBD1. Germline V gene data show CDR1 as MNHEY and CDR2 as SMNVEV (reference sequence). J gave up 7 bases and V 4 bases, and 11 bases lay outside the gene matches. The CDR3 extends over 16 amino acids. The CDR3 DNA reads as TGTGCCAGCAGTTCTCCCGGGACAGGGTATGTGAATGAGCAGTTCTTC. Its translation: CASSSPGTGYVNEQFF.

This chain connects TRBV9 to TRBJ2-2, with 12 nucleotides matching TRBD2. Germline CDR1 and CDR2: SGDLS and YYNGEE. The CDR3 is 16 amino acids. The V segment lost 0 bases and the J segment 6 bases; nucleotides outside the gene matches: 3. The DNA of the CDR3 is TGTGCCAGCAGCGTAGTTCTAGCGGGGGGGCCCGGGGAGCTGTTTTTT. Amino acids: CASSVVLAGGPGELFF.

This sequence joins TRBV2 and TRBJ1-1; tentative D call: TRBD1 (5 bases). The length of the CDR3 is 11 residues. Trimming took off 4 bases at V and 10 bases at J, with 10 bases between the two ends. CDR1 is SNHLY and CDR2 is FYNNEI in the germline V gene. The CDR3 sequence: CASSVRGVAFF. In DNA, the CDR3 is TGTGCCAGCAGTGTTAGGGGTGTAGCTTTCTTT. The complete variable domain, with remaining parts taken from reference TRBV2 and TRBJ1-1, reads EPEVTQTPSHQVTQMGQEVILRCVPISNHLYFYWYRQILGQKVEFLVSFYNNEISEKSEIFDDQFSVERPDGSNFTLKIRSTKLEDSAMYFCASSVRGVAFFGQGTRLTVV.

This clone was picked up a small number of times. The chain couples TRBV19 to TRBJ1-2; D is possibly TRBD1 (6 bases). The CDR3 contains 13 residues. The germline CDR1 and CDR2 sequences are LNHDA and SQIVND (reference sequence). Deletions cut 10 bases from V and 5 bases from J, with 17 bases between. The CDR3 coding sequence is TGTGCCACCCTCGGACAGCTCTTTTATGGCTACACCTTC. It encodes CATLGQLFYGYTF.

The J gene is TRBJ2-7, the V gene TRBV28, with 8 bases matching TRBD1. Looked up from germline, CDR1 is MDHEN and CDR2 is SYDVKM. The CDR3 has 16 residues. J gave up 5 bases and V 0 bases, and 9 bases lay outside the gene matches. CDR3 sequence (DNA): TGTGCCAGCAGTTTATGGGGGACAGGCGGTAAAGACGAGCAGTACTTC. Amino acids: CASSLWGTGGKDEQYF.

V and J are TRBV28 and TRBJ1-1; TRBD1 might be the D (5 bases). The CDR3 covers 13 residues. In germline, CDR1 is MDHEN, CDR2 SYDVKM. Trimming took 1 base from V and 5 from J, leaving 8 bases between them. CDR3 protein: CASSLSGRTEAFF. CDR3 in DNA: TGTGCCAGCAGTTTATCAGGGAGGACTGAAGCTTTCTTT.

This clone was seen a single time. The rearrangement uses TRBV28 and TRBJ1-1; D is uncertain. The germline V gene encodes CDR1 MDHEN and CDR2 SYDVKM. The CDR3 extends over 14 amino acids. V lost 6 bases and J 0 bases, leaving 11 bases between the germline ends. The CDR3 DNA sequence: TGTGCCAGCAGACCGGGGAGGCTGAACACTGAAGCTTTCTTT. Translating gives CASRPGRLNTEAFF. Together with reference TRBV28 and TRBJ1-1, the CDR3 gives the full variable domain: DVKVTQSSRYLVKRTGEKVFLECVQDMDHENMFWYRQDPGLGLRLIYFSYDVKMKEKGDIPEGYSVSREKKERFSLILESASTNQTSMYLCASRPGRLNTEAFFGQGTRLTVV.

The chain carries TRBV15 and TRBJ1-1; D remains ambiguous. This CDR3 comprises 12 residues. Trimming cost V 2 bases and J 3 bases, with 4 bases left between them. CDR1 and CDR2 (germline): LNHNV, YYDKDF (reference sequence). CDR3 loop: CATSRQYTEAFF. CDR3 in DNA: TGTGCCACCAGCAGACAGTACACTGAAGCTTTCTTT.

V and J are TRBV11-2 and TRBJ2-7, with D possibly TRBD1 on 6 matching bases. Between the trimmed V and J ends, which lost 0 bases and 2 bases, there was a span of 8 bases. This CDR3 region has 14 residues. The germline CDR1 and CDR2 sequences are SGHAT and FQNNGV. The CDR3 reads CASSLDHRAYEQYF. CDR3 nucleotide sequence: TGTGCCAGCAGCTTAGATCACAGGGCCTACGAGCAGTACTTC.

The J gene is TRBJ1-1, the V gene TRBV19; TRBD1 aligns across 9 bases. CDR3 length: 15 amino acids. Germline V lookup: CDR1 LNHDA, CDR2 SQIVND (reference sequence). After removal of 6 bases from V and 5 bases from J, the junction contained 10 bases not matched to a gene. The CDR3 DNA reads as TGTGCCAGTAGGCACCCGGGACAGGGCGGTACTGAAGCTTTCTTT. Amino acid sequence: CASRHPGQGGTEAFF.

This clone was found once. The chain joins TRBV4-3 to TRBJ2-1; possibly TRBD2 for D (6 bases). V gave up 0 bases and J gave up 5 bases, with 11 bases separating them. Germline-derived CDR1 and CDR2 are LGHNA and YSLEER. The CDR3 is made up of 15 amino acids. The chain's CDR3 is CASSQDGGLNNEQFF. In nucleotides, the CDR3 is TGCGCCAGCAGCCAAGATGGAGGGTTAAACAATGAGCAGTTCTTC.

The chain employs TRBV19 and TRBJ2-5, with D perhaps matching TRBD1 (5 bases). Germline CDR1 reads LNHDA; CDR2 reads SQIVND (reference sequence). The V end was cut by 3 bases, the J end by 3 bases, with 11 bases between. The CDR3 loop spans 14 amino acids. DNA for the CDR3: TGTGCCAGTAGTATTGGACATAGGAAAGAGACCCAGTACTTC. Its protein is CASSIGHRKETQYF.

The rearrangement links TRBV6-2 or TRBV6-3 to TRBJ2-1; 7 bases align to TRBD2. The CDR3 extends over 15 amino acids. The germline CDR1 and CDR2 sequences are MNHEY and SVGEGT. Trimming removed 2 bases from V and 6 bases from J; junction bases left unmatched: 7. CDR3 sequence reads: CASSYTGGFGNEQFF. The CDR3, as DNA: TGTGCCAGCAGTTACACGGGGGGATTTGGCAATGAGCAGTTCTTC.

The chain has TRBV7-9 and TRBJ2-7; 8 nucleotides line up with TRBD1. J lost 2 bases, V lost 5 bases, and 5 bases had no gene match. Germline V gene lookup returns CDR1 SEHNR and CDR2 FQNEAQ (reference sequence). The CDR3 length is 14 residues. In nucleotides, the CDR3 is TGTGCCAGCAGCCGGACAGGGCGAACCTACGAGCAGTACTTC. Amino acids: CASSRTGRTYEQYF.